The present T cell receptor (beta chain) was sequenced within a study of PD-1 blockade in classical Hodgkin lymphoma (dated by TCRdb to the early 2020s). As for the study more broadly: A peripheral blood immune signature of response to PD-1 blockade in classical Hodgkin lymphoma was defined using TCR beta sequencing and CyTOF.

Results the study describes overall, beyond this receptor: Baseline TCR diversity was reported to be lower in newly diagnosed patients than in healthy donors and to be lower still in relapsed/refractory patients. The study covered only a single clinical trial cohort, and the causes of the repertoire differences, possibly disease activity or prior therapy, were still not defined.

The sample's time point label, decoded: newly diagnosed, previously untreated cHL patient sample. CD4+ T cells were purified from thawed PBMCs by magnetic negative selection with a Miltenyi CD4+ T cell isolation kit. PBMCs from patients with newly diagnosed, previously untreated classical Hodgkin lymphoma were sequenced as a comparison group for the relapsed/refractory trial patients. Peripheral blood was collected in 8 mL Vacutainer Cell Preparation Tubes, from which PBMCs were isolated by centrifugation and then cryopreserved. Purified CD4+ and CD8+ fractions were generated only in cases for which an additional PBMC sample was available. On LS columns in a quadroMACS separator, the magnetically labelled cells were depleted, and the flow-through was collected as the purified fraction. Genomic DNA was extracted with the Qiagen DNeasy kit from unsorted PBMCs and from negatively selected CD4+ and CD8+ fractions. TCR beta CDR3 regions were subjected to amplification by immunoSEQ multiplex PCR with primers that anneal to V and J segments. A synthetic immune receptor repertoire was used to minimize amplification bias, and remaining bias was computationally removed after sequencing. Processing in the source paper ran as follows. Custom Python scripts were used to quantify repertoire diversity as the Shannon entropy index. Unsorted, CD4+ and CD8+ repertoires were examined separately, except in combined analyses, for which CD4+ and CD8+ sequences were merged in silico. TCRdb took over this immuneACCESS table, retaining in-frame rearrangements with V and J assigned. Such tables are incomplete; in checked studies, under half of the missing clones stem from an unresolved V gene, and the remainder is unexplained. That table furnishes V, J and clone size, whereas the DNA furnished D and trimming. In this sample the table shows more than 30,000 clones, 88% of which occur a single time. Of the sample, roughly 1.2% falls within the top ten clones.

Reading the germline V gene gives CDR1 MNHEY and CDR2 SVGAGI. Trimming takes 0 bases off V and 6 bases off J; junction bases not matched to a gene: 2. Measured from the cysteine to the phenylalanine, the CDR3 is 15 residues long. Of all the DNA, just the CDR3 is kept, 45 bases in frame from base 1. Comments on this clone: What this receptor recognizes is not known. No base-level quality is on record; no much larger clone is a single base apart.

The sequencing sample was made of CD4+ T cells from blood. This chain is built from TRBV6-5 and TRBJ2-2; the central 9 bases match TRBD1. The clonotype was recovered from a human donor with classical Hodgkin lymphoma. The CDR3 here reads CASSYSGTGSGELFF. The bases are TGTGCCAGCAGTTACTCCGGGACAGGGTCCGGGGAGCTGTTTTTT.